This T cell receptor (beta chain) was obtained from a study of T cell repertoires in cytomegalovirus infection. From germline, CDR1 is DFQATT and CDR2 SNEGSKA (reference sequence). V shed 3 bases and J shed 1 base, with 15 bases lying between them. CDR3 length: 15 residues. Study observations and caveats: There were carriers of CMV plus the relevant HLA, and cumulative public TCR beta family frequency identified them.

Comment on this clonotype: Its antigen is currently unknown.

TCRdb itself ran the reads through MiXCR, one entry per CDR3 protein. The sample holds some 700,000 distinct CDR3 sequences, 35% seen once. This chain connects TRBV20-1 to TRBJ1-1; D not resolved. This clonotype originated in a human donor in good health (CMV status not recorded). Some clones in this sample may be carry-over from other donors' samples. Material for sequencing was PBMCs. CDR3 DNA sequence: TGCAGTGCTAGGGGCGGGTCGGGAAGGAACACTGAAGCTTTCTTT. Protein: CSARGGSGRNTEAFF.